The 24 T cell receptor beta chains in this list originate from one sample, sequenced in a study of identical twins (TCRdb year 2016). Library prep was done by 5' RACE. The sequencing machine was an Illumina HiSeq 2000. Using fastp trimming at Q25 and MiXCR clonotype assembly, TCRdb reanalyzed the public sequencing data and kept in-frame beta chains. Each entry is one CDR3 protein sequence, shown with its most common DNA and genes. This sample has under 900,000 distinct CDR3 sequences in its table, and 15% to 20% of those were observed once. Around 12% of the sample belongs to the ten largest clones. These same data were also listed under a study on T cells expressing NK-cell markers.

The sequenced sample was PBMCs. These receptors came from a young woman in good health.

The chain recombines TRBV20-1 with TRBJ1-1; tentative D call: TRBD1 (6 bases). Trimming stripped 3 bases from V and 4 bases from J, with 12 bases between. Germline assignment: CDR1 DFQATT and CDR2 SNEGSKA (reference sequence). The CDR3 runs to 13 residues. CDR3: CSASAGVGTEAFF. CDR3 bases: TGCAGTGCTAGTGCAGGGGTGGGCACTGAAGCTTTCTTT.

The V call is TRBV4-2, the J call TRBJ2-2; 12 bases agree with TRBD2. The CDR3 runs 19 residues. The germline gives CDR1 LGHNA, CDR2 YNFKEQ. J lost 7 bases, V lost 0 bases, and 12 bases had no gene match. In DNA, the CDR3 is TGTGCCAGCAGCCAAGATCGACTAGCGGGAGACCGGGTCGACGGGGAGCTGTTTTTT. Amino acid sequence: CASSQDRLAGDRVDGELFF.

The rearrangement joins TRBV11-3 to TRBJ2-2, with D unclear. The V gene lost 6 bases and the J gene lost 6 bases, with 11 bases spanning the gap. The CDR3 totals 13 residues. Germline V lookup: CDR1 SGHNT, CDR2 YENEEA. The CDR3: CASSLGASGELFF. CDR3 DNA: TGTGCCAGCAGTTTGGGTGCCTCCGGGGAGCTGTTTTTT.

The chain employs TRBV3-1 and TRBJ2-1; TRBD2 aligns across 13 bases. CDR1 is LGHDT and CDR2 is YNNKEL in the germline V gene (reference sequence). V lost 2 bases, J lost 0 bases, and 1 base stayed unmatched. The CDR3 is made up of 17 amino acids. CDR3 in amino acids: CASSQTSGGDSYNEQFF. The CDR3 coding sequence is TGTGCCAGCAGCCAAACTAGCGGGGGGGACTCCTACAATGAGCAGTTCTTC.

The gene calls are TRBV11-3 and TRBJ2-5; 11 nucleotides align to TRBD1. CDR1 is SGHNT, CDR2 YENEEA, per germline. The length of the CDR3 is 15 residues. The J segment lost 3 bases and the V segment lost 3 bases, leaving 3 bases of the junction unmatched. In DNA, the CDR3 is TGTGCCAGCAGCTTTTGGGACAGGGGGGAAGAGACCCAGTACTTC. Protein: CASSFWDRGEETQYF.

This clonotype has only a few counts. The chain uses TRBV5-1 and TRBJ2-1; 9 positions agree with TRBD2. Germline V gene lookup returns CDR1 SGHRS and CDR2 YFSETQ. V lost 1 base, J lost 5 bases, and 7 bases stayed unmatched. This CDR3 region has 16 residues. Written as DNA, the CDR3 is TGCGCCAGCAGCTTGAGGGCGGGAGGGAAAAACAATGAGCAGTTCTTC. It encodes CASSLRAGGKNNEQFF.

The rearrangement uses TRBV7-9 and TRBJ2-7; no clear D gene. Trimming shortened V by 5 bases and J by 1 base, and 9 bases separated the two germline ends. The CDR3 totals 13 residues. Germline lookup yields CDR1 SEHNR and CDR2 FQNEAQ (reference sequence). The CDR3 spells CASSPSASYEQYF. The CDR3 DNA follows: TGTGCCAGCAGCCCCAGCGCATCCTACGAGCAGTACTTC.

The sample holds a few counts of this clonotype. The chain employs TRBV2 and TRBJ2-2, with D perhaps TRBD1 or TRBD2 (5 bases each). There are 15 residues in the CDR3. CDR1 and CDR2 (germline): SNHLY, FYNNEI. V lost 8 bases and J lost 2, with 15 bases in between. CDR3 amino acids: CASLRGSSNTGELFF. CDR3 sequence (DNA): TGTGCCAGCCTGAGGGGAAGTTCCAACACCGGGGAGCTGTTTTTT.

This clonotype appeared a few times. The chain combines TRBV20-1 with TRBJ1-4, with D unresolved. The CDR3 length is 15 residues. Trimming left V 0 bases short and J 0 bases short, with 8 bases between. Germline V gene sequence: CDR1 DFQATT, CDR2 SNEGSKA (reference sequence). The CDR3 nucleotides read TGCAGTGCTAGAGAATCCGGGGCAACTAATGAAAAACTGTTTTTT. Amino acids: CSARESGATNEKLFF.

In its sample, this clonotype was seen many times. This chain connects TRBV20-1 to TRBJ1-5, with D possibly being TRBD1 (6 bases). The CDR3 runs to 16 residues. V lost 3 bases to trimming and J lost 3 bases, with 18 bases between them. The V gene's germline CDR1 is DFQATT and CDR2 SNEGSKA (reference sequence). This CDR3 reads CSASGGHSDSNQPQHF. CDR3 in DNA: TGCAGTGCTAGCGGGGGACACAGTGATTCCAATCAGCCCCAGCATTTT.

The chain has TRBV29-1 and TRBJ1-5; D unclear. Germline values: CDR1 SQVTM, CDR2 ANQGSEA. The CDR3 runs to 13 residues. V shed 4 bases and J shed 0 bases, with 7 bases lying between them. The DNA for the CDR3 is TGCAGCGTTGGCGGTCTTAGCAATCAGCCCCAGCATTTT. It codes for CSVGGLSNQPQHF.

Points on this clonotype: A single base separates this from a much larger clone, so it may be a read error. The CDR3 coding sequence is TGTGCCAGCAGCTTAGAACGACACAATGAGCAGTTCTTC. Translating it yields CASSLERHNEQFF. The chain recombines TRBV7-2 with TRBJ2-1; D unclear. V was shortened by 1 base and J by 5 bases, with 6 bases between the two germline ends. The CDR3 runs to 13 residues. Per germline, CDR1 SGHTA and CDR2 FQGNSA. Full variable domain (rest looked up from reference TRBV7-2 and TRBJ2-1): GAGVSQSPSNKVTEKGKDVELRCDPISGHTALYWYRQSLGQGLEFLIYFQGNSAPDKSGLPSDRFSAERTGGSVSTLTIQRTQQEDSAVYLCASSLERHNEQFFGPGTRLTVL.

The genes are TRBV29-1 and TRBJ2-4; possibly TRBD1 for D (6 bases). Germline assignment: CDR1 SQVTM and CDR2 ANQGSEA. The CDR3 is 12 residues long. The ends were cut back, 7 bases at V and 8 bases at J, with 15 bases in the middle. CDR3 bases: TGCAGCGCCCAGAGGGGGTTAGACATTCAGTACTTC. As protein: CSAQRGLDIQYF.

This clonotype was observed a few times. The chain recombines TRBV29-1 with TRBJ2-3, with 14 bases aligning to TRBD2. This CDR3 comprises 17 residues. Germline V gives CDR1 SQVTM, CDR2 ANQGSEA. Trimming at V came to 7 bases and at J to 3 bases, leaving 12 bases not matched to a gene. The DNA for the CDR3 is TGCAGCGCGAGCACGACTAGCGGGAGGGCCGGGACAGATACGCAGTATTTT. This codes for CSASTTSGRAGTDTQYF.

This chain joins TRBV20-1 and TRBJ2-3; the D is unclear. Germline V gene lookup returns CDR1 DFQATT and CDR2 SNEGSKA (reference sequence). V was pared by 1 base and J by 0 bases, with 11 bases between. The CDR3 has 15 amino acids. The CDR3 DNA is TGCAGTGCTAGAGGCCCGCTGGGTAGCACAGATACGCAGTATTTT. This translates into CSARGPLGSTDTQYF.

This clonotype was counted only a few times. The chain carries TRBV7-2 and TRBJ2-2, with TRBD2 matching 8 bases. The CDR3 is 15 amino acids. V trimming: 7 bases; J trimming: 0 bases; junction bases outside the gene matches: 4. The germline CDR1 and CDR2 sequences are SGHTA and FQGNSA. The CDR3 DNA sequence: TGTGCCAGCACTCCGGGACTAGCGAACACCGGGGAGCTGTTTTTT. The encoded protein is CASTPGLANTGELFF. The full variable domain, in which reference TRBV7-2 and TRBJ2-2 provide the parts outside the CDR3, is GAGVSQSPSNKVTEKGKDVELRCDPISGHTALYWYRQSLGQGLEFLIYFQGNSAPDKSGLPSDRFSAERTGGSVSTLTIQRTQQEDSAVYLCASTPGLANTGELFFGEGSRLTVL.

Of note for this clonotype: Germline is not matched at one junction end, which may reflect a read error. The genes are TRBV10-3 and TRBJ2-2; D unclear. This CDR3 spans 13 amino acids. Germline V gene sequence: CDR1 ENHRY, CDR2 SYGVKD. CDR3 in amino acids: CAIRDREAGELFF. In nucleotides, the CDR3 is TGTGCCATCCGTGACCGAGAGGCCGGGGAGCTGTTTTTT.

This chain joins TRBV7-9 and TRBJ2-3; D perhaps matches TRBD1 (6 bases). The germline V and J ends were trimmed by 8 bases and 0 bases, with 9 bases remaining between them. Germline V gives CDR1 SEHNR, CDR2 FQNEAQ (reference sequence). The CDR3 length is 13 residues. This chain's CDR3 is CASGGVSTDTQYF. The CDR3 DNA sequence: TGTGCCAGCGGGGGCGTAAGCACAGATACGCAGTATTTT. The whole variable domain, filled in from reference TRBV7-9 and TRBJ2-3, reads DTGVSQNPRHKITKRGQNVTFRCDPISEHNRLYWYRQTLGQGPEFLTYFQNEAQLEKSRLLSDRFSAERPKGSFSTLEIQRTEQGDSAMYLCASGGVSTDTQYFGPGTRLTVL.

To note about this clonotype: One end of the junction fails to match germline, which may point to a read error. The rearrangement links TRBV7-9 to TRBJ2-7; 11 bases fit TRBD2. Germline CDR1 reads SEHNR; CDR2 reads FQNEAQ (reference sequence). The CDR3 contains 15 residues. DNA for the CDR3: TGTGCCAGCAGCTTTAGCGGGAGGGCCTCCCACGAGCAGTACTTC. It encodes CASSFSGRASHEQYF.

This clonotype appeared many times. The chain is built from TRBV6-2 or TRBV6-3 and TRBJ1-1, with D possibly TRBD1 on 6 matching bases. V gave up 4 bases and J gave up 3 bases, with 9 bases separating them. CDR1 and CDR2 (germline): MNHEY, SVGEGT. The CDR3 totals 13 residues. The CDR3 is CASSWYRDTEAFF. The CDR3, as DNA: TGTGCCAGCAGTTGGTACAGGGACACTGAAGCTTTCTTT.

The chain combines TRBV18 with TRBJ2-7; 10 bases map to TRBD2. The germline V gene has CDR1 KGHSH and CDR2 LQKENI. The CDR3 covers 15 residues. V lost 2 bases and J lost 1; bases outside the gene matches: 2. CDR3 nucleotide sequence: TGTGCCAGCTCACCAGGACTAGCGGATTCCTACGAGCAGTACTTC. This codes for CASSPGLADSYEQYF.

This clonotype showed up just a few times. The CDR3: CASSLGDPGELFF. The CDR3 DNA sequence: TGCGCCAGCAGCTTGGGGGATCCCGGGGAGCTGTTTTTT. This chain joins TRBV5-1 and TRBJ2-2; D is ambiguous. The V gene's germline CDR1 is SGHRS and CDR2 YFSETQ. The CDR3 runs 13 residues. Trimming removed 0 bases at V and 6 bases at J, with 6 bases between.

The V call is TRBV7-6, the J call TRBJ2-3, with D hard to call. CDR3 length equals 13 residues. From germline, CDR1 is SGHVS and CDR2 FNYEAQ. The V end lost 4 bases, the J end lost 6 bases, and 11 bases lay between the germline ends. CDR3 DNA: TGTGCCAGCAGCTCCCTCCGCCAGGATACGCAGTATTTT. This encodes CASSSLRQDTQYF.

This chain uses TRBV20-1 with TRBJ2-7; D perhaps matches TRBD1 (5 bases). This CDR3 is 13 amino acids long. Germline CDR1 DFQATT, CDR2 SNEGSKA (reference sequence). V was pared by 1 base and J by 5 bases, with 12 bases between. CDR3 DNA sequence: TGCAGTGCTAGAGCCAGGGTTGGGGACGAGCAGTACTTC. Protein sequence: CSARARVGDEQYF.